This is a list of T cell receptor beta chains from one sample in a study of cytomegalovirus exposure and HLA in healthy donors. Profiled with immunoSEQ multiplex PCR; TCRdb holds only in-frame clones, not every one. The sample has about 140,000 clones, approximately 90% seen once. Sequenced input: PBMCs. The source of these receptors is a man between 18 and 29 years old in good health and CMV-seronegative. CDR3s include the opening cysteine and the closing phenylalanine or tryptophan. The order of the fields is J gene, D gene, clone size, V gene, CDR3 DNA, CDR3 protein. The D gene is left open where the match is weak. The size of a clone is reported for some rows only, either as once, few or many, or as a class for expanded clones.

>TRBJ1-5|.|.|TRBV15
TGTGCCACCAGCAGACGGACTGAGTGGGATCCCCAGCATTTT
CATSRRTEWDPQHF
>TRBJ1-5|TRBD1|.|TRBV27
TGTGCCAGCAGTTACCCGGACAGGGGTCCCAATCAGCCCCAGCATTTT
CASSYPDRGPNQPQHF
>TRBJ2-3|.|.|TRBV15
TGTGCCACCAGCAGAGTACAAGTTATAAACACAGATACGCAGTATTTT
CATSRVQVINTDTQYF
>TRBJ2-3|.|.|TRBV30
TGTGCCTGGAGTCTACACCCGGGGTCGGGGACAGATACGCAGTATTTT
CAWSLHPGSGTDTQYF
>TRBJ2-5|TRBD1|.|TRBV11-3
TGTGCCAGCAGCTTAAGGGACAGCTACCAAGAGACCCAGTACTTC
CASSLRDSYQETQYF
>TRBJ1-3|.|once|TRBV7-9
TGTGCCAGCAGCTCATACGTACAGTCAGGAAACACCATATATTTT
CASSSYVQSGNTIYF
>TRBJ1-2|.|.|TRBV10-3
TGTGCCATCAGGGAAGCCGGGACACAACTCTATGGCTACACCTTC
CAIREAGTQLYGYTF
>TRBJ2-7|.|.|TRBV29-1
TGCAGCGTTGAACGGACTGGGCAGGGAGGCAGTGAGCAGTACTTC
CSVERTGQGGSEQYF
>TRBJ1-4|.|.|TRBV18
TGTGCCAGCTCACCAAACTCGCCAGGGATGGGTGAAAAACTGTTTTTT
CASSPNSPGMGEKLFF
>TRBJ2-1|TRBD2|.|TRBV27
TGTGCCAGCAGCCCACGGGCGGGAGGGTGGAATGAGCAGTTCTTC
CASSPRAGGWNEQFF
>TRBJ2-3|TRBD2|.|TRBV5-1
TGCGCCAGCAGCCCGGGACTAGCGGGGGGAACCTCTAGCACAGATACGCAGTATTTT
CASSPGLAGGTSSTDTQYF
>TRBJ2-2|.|.|TRBV27
TGTGCCAGCAGTTTACGCCAGGGTATGCGCACCGGGGAGCTGTTTTTT
CASSLRQGMRTGELFF
>TRBJ2-7|TRBD2|.|TRBV5-1
TGCGCCAGCAGCTTGGCCCCGGGACTAGAGTACGAGCAGTACTTC
CASSLAPGLEYEQYF
>TRBJ2-3|TRBD2|.|TRBV19
TGTGCCAGTAGTACATTAGCGGGAAGCACAGATACGCAGTATTTT
CASSTLAGSTDTQYF
>TRBJ1-2|.|.|TRBV2
TGTGCCAGCAGCACATATTATGGGTCCTCGGGTGGCTACACCTTC
CASSTYYGSSGGYTF